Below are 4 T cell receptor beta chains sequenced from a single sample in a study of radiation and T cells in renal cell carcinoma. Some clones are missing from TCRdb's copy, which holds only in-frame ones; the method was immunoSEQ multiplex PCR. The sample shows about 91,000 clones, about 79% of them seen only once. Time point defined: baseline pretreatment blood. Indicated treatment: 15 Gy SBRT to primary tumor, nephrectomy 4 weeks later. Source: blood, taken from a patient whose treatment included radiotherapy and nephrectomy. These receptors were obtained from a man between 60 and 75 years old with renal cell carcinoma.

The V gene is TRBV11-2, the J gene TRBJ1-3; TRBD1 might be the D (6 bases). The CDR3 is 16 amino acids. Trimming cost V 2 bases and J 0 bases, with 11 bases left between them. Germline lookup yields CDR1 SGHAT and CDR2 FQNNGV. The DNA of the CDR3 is TGTGCCAGCAGCTTAATGGGGGCAGGCTCTGGAAACACCATATATTTT. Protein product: CASSLMGAGSGNTIYF. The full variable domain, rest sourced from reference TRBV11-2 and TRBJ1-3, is EAGVAQSPRYKIIEKRQSVAFWCNPISGHATLYWYQQILGQGPKLLIQFQNNGVVDDSQLPKDRFSAERLKGVDSTLKIQPAKLEDSAVYLCASSLMGAGSGNTIYFGEGSWLTVV.

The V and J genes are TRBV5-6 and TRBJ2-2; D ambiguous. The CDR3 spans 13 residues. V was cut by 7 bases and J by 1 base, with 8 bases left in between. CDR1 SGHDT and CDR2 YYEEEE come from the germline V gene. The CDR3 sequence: CASASWNTGELFF. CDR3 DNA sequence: TGTGCCAGCGCGAGTTGGAACACCGGGGAGCTGTTTTTT.

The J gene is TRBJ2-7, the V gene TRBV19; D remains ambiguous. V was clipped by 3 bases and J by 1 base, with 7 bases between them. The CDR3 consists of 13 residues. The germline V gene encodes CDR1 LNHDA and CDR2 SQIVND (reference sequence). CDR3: CASSISFSYEQYF. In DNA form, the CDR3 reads TGTGCCAGTAGTATTAGCTTTTCCTACGAGCAGTACTTC. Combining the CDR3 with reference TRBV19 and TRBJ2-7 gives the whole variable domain DGGITQSPKYLFRKEGQNVTLSCEQNLNHDAMYWYRQDPGQGLRLIYYSQIVNDFQKGDIAEGYSVSREKKESFPLTVTSAQKNPTAFYLCASSISFSYEQYFGPGTRLTVT.

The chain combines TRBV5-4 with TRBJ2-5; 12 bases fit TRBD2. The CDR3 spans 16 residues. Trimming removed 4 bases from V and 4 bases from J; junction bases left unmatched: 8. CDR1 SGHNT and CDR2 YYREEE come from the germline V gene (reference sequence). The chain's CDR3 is CASSPHVGLAGETQYF. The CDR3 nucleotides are TGTGCCAGCAGCCCACATGTGGGACTAGCGGGAGAGACCCAGTACTTC. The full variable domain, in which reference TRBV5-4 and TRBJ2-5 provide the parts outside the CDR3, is ETGVTQSPTHLIKTRGQQVTLRCSSQSGHNTVSWYQQALGQGPQFIFQYYREEENGRGNFPPRFSGLQFPNYSSELNVNALELDDSALYLCASSPHVGLAGETQYFGPGTRLLVL.